This T cell receptor (beta chain) was recovered during a study of graft-versus-host responses after intestinal transplantation. Turning to the study itself: Transplants were multivisceral, liver-intestinal, or isolated intestinal. All recipients got anti-thymocyte globulin induction, then tacrolimus and steroids for 2 to 4 years. General observations from the study: Recipient marrow contained GvH clones, some of which appeared first in ileum or blood. In patients with graft-donor T cell macrochimerism, allograft graft-versus-host to host-versus-graft clonal ratios were high.

Worth noting for this clone: The antigen remains unidentified.

The assay was immunoSEQ multiplex PCR, and TCRdb's table has in-frame clones only and misses some. This sample has approximately 81,000 clones, with roughly 87% found just once. Germline V lookup: CDR1 MNHEY, CDR2 SMNVEV (reference sequence). V was shortened by 8 bases and J by 3 bases, with 20 bases between the two germline ends. The CDR3 has 16 amino acids. The specimen comprised unstimulated CD8+ T cells sorted from spleen or lymph node cells, sampled before transplant. The chain combines TRBV27 with TRBJ2-1; weak D call: TRBD1 (6 bases). The TCR sequence derives from a human donor who was the organ donor for an intestinal transplant. CDR3 amino acids: CASFHQGTSLYNEQFF. CDR3 DNA sequence: TGTGCCAGCTTTCACCAGGGGACCTCGCTCTACAATGAGCAGTTCTTC.